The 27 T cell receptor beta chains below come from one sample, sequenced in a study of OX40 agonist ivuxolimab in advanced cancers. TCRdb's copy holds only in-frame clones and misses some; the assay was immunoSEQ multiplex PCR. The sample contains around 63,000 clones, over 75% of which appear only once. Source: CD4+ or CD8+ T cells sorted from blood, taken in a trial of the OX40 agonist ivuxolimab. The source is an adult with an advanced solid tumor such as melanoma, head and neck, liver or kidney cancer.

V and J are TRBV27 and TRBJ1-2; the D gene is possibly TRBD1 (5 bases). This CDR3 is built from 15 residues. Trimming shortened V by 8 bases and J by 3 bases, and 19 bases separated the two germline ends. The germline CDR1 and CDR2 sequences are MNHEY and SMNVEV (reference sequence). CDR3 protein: CASARRDWGDYGYTF. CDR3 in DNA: TGTGCCAGCGCTCGTCGGGATTGGGGGGACTATGGCTACACCTTC.

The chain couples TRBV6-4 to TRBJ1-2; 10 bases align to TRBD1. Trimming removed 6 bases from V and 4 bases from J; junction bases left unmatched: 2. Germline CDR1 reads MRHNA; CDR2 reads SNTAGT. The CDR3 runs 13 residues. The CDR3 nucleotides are TGTGCCAGCAGCCGGACAGGGGGCTATGGCTACACCTTC. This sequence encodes CASSRTGGYGYTF.

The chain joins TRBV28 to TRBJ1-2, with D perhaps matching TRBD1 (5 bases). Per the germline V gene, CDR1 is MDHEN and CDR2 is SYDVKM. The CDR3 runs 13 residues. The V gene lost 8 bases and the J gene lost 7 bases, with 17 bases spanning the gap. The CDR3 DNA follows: TGTGCCAGCTGGTCCCGCGGTGGGGGTGGCTACACCTTC. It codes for CASWSRGGGGYTF.

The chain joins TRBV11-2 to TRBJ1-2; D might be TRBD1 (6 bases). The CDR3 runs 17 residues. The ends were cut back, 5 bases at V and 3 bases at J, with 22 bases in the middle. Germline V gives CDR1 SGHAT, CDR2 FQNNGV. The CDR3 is CASSPGVGRGGDYGYTF. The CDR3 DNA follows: TGTGCCAGCAGCCCCGGGGTGGGCAGGGGAGGGGACTATGGCTACACCTTC.

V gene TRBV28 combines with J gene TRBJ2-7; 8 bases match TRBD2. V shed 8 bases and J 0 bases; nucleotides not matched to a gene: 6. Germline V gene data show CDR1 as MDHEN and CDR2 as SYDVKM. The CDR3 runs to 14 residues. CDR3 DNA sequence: TGTGCCAGCGTCCCGACTAGCGACTCCTACGAGCAGTACTTC. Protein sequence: CASVPTSDSYEQYF.

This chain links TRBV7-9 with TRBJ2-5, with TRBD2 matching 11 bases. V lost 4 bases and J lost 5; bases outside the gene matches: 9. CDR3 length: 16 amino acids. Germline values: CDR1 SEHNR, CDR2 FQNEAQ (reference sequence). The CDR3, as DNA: TGTGCCAGCAGCTCCCCCCTTAGCGGGGGGGCGGAGACCCAGTACTTC. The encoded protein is CASSSPLSGGAETQYF.

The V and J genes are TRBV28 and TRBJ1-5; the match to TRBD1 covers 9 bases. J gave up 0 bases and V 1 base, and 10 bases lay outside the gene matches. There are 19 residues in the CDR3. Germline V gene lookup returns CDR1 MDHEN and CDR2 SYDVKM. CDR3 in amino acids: CASSLYRGQGPYSNQPQHF. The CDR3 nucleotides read TGTGCCAGCAGTTTATATCGGGGACAGGGTCCTTATAGCAATCAGCCCCAGCATTTT.

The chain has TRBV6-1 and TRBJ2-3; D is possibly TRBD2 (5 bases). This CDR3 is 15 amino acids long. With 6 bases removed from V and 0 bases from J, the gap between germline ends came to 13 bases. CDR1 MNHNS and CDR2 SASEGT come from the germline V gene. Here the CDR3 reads CASRASITSTDTQYF. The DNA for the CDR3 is TGTGCCAGCAGGGCTAGCATTACTAGCACAGATACGCAGTATTTT.

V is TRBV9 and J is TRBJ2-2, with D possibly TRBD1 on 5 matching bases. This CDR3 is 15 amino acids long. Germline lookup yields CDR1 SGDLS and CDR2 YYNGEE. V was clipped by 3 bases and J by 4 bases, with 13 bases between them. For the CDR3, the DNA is TGTGCCAGCAGCGCCATTAGGGGTCTCACCGGGGAGCTGTTTTTT. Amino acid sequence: CASSAIRGLTGELFF.

The DNA of the CDR3 is TGTGCCAGCAGCTTGGGGCAGGCGTACACCGGGGAGCTGTTTTTT. Protein: CASSLGQAYTGELFF. This sequence joins TRBV7-3 and TRBJ2-2, with D possibly being TRBD1 (5 bases). From germline, CDR1 is SGHTA and CDR2 FQGTGA. V lost 3 bases and J 3 bases, leaving 11 bases between the germline ends. This CDR3 is built from 15 residues.

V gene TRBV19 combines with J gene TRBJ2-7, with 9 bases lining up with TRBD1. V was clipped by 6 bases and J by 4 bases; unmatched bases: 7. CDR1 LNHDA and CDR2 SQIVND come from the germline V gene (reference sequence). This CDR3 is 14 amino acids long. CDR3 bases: TGTGCCAGTAGCCGACAGGGGGACGTGTACGAGCAGTACTTC. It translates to CASSRQGDVYEQYF.

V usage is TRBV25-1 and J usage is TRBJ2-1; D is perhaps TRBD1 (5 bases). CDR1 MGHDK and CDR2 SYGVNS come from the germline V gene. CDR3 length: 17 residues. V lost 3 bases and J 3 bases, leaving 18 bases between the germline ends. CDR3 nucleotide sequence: TGTGCCAGCAGTGAGTCCCAAGGGGTGGGCCTCTACAATGAGCAGTTCTTC. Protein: CASSESQGVGLYNEQFF.

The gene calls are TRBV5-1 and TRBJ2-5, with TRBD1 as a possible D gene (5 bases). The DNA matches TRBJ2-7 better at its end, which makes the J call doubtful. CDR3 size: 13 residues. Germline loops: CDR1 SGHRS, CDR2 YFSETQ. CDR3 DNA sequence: TGCGCCAGCAGCTTGAAGGGGCACGACGAGCAGTACTTC. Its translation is CASSLKGHDEQYF.

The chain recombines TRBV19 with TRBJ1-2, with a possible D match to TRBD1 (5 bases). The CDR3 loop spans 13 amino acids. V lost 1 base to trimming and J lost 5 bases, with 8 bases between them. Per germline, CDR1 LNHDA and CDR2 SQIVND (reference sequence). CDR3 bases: TGTGCCAGTAGTATAGCAGGGACTTATGGCTACACCTTC. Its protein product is CASSIAGTYGYTF.

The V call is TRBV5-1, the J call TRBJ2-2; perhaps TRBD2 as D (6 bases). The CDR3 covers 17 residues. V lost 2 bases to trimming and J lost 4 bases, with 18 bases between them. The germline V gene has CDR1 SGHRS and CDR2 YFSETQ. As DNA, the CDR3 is TGCGCCAGCAGCTTTGCCCCACGCGGGGTGGGCACCGGGGAGCTGTTTTTT. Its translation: CASSFAPRGVGTGELFF.

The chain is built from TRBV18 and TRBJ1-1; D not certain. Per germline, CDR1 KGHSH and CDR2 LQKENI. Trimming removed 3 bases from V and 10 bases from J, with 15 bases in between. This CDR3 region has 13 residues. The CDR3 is CASSPRPGVRAFF. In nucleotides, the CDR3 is TGTGCCAGCTCACCCAGGCCAGGAGTGAGAGCTTTCTTT.

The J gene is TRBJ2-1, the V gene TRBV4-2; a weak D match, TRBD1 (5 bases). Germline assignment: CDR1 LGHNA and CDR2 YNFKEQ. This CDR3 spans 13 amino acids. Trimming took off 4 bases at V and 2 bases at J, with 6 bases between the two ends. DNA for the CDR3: TGTGCCAGCAGCCCGACAGCCTACAATGAGCAGTTCTTC. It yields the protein CASSPTAYNEQFF.

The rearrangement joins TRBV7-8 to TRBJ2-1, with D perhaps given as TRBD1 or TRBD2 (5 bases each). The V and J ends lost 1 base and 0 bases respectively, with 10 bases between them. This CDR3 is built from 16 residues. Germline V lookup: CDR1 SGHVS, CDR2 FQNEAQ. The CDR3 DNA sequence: TGTGCCAGCAGCTTAGTTGAGGGGTTCTCCTACAATGAGCAGTTCTTC. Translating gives CASSLVEGFSYNEQFF.

CDR3 bases: TGTGCCAGCACCCCCGACCCGGCGGCCTACAATGAGCAGTTCTTC. Translated: CASTPDPAAYNEQFF. The V call is TRBV7-3, the J call TRBJ2-1; D is uncertain. The V and J ends lost 7 bases and 2 bases respectively, with 15 bases between them. The CDR3 covers 15 residues. CDR1 is SGHTA, CDR2 FQGTGA, per germline.

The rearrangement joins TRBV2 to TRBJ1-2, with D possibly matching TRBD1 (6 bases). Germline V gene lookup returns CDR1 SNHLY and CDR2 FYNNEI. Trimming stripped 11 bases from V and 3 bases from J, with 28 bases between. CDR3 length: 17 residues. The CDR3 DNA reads TGTGCCGGCGAGGGCGGGACAAAGTCTAAGCTACACTATGGCTACACCTTC. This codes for CAGEGGTKSKLHYGYTF.

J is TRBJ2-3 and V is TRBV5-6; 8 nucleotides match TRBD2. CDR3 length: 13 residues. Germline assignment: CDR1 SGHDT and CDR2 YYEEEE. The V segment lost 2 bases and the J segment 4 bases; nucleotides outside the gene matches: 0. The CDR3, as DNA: TGTGCCAGCAGCTTCGGGGGGGCAGATACGCAGTATTTT. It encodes CASSFGGADTQYF. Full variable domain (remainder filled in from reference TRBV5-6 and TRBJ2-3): DAGVTQSPTHLIKTRGQQVTLRCSPKSGHDTVSWYQQALGQGPQFIFQYYEEEERQRGNFPDRFSGHQFPNYSSELNVNALLLGDSALYLCASSFGGADTQYFGPGTRLTVL.

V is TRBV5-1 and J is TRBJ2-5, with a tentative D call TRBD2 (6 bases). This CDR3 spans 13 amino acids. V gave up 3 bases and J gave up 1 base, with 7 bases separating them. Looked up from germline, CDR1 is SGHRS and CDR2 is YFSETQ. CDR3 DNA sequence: TGCGCCAGCAGCTGGGACTCCCAAGAGACCCAGTACTTC. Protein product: CASSWDSQETQYF.

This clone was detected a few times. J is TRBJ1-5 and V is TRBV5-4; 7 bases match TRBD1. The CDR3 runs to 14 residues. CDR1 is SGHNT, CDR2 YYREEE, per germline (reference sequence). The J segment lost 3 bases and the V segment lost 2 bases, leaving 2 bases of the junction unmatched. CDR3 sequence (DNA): TGTGCCAGCAGCTTAGACAGGGCCAATCAGCCCCAGCATTTT. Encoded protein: CASSLDRANQPQHF.

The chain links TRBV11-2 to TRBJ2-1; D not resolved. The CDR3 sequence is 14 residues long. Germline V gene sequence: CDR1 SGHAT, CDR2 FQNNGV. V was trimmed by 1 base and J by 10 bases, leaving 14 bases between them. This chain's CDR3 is CASSLVARVGEQFF. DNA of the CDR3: TGTGCCAGCAGCTTAGTCGCCCGGGTGGGAGAGCAGTTCTTC.

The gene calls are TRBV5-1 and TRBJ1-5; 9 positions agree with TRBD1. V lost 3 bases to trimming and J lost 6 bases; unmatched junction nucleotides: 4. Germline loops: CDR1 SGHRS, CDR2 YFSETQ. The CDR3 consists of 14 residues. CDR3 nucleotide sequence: TGCGCCAGCAGCTGGACAGGGGATGGTCAGCCCCAGCATTTT. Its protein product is CASSWTGDGQPQHF.

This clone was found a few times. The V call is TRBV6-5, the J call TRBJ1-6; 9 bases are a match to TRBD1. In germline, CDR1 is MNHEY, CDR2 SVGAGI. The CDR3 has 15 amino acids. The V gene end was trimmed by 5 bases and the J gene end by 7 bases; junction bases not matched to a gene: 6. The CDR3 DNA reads TGTGCCAGCAGTCAACAGGGGGCAGGAAATTCACCCCTCCACTTT. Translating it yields CASSQQGAGNSPLHF.

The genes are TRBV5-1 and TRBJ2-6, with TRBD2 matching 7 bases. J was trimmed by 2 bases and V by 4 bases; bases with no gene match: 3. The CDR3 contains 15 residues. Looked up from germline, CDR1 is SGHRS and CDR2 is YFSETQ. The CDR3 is CASSPGGAGANVLTF. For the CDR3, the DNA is TGCGCCAGCAGCCCTGGGGGGGCTGGGGCCAACGTCCTGACTTTC.